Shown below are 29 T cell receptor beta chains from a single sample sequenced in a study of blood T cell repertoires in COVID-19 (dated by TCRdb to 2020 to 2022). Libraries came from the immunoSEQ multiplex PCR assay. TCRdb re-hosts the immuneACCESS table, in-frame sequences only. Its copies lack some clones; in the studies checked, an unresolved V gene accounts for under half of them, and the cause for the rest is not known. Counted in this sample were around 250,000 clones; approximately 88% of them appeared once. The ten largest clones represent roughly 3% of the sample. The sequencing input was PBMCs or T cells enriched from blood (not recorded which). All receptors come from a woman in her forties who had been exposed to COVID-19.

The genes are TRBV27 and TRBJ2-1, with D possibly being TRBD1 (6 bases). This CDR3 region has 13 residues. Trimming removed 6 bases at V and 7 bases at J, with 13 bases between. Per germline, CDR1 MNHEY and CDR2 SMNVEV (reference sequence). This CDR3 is CASRFTGFNEQFF. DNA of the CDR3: TGTGCCAGCAGATTTACAGGGTTTAATGAGCAGTTCTTC.

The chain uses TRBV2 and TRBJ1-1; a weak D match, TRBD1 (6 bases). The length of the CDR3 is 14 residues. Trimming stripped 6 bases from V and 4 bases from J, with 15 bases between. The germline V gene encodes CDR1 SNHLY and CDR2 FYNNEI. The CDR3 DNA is TGTGCCAGCAGCGAATTACAGGGAATCACTGAAGCTTTCTTT. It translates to CASSELQGITEAFF. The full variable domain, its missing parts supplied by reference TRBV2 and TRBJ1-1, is EPEVTQTPSHQVTQMGQEVILRCVPISNHLYFYWYRQILGQKVEFLVSFYNNEISEKSEIFDDQFSVERPDGSNFTLKIRSTKLEDSAMYFCASSELQGITEAFFGQGTRLTVV.

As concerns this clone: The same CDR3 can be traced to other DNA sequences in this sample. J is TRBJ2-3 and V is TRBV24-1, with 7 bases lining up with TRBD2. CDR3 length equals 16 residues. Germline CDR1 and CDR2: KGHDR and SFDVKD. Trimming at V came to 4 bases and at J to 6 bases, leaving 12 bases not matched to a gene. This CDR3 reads CATSDRLAGGPDTQYF. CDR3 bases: TGTGCCACCAGTGACCGTTTAGCGGGCGGGCCGGATACGCAGTATTTT.

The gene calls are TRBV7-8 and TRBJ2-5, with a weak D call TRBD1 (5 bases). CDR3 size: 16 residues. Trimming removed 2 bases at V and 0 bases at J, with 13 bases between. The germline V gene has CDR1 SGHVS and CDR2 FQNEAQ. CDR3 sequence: CASSLRSTRDQETQYF. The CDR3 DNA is TGTGCCAGCAGCTTAAGATCTACCAGGGACCAAGAGACCCAGTACTTC.

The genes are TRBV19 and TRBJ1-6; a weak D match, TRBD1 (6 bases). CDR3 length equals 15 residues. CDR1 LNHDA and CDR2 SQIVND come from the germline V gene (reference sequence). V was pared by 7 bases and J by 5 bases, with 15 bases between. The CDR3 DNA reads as TGTGCCAGTACTCTTTGGGACAAGGATAATTCACCCCTCCACTTT. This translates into CASTLWDKDNSPLHF.

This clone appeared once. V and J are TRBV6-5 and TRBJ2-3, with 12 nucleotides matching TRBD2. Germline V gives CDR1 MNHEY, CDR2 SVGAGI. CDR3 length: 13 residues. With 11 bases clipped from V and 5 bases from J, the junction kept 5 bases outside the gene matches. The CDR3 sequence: CASTSGGRDTQYF. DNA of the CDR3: TGTGCCTCTACTAGCGGGGGGAGAGATACGCAGTATTTT.

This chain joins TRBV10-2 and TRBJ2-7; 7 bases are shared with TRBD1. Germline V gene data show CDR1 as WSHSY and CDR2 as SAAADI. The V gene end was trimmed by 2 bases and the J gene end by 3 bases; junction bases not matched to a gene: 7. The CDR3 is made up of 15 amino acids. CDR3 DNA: TGCGCCAGCAGTGAGAGACCGGGACAGAACTACGAGCAGTACTTC. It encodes CASSERPGQNYEQYF.

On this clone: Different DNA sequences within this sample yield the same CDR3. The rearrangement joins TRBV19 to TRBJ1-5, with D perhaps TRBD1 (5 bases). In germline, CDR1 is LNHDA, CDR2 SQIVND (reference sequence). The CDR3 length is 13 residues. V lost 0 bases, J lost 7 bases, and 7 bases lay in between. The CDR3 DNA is TGTGCCAGTAGTATAGATCGGGGGCAGCCCCAGCATTTT. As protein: CASSIDRGQPQHF.

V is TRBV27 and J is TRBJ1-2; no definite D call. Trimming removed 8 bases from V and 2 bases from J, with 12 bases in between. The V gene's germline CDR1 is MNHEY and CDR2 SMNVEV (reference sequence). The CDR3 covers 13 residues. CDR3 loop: CASQRAGNYGYTF. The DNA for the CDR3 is TGTGCCAGCCAGCGGGCAGGCAACTATGGCTACACCTTC.

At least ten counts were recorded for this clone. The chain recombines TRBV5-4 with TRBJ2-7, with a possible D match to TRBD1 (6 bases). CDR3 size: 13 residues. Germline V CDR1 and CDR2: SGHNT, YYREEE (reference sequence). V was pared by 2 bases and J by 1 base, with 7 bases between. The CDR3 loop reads CASSFGQSYEQYF. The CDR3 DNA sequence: TGTGCCAGCAGCTTCGGACAGTCCTACGAGCAGTACTTC. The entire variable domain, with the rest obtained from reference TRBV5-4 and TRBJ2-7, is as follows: ETGVTQSPTHLIKTRGQQVTLRCSSQSGHNTVSWYQQALGQGPQFIFQYYREEENGRGNFPPRFSGLQFPNYSSELNVNALELDDSALYLCASSFGQSYEQYFGPGTRLTVT.

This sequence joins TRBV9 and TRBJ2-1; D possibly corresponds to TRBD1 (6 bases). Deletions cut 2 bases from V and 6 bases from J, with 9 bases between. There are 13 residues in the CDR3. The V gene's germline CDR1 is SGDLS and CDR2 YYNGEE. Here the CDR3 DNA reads TGTGCCAGCAGCGTGGACAGTTCCAATGAGCAGTTCTTC. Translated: CASSVDSSNEQFF.

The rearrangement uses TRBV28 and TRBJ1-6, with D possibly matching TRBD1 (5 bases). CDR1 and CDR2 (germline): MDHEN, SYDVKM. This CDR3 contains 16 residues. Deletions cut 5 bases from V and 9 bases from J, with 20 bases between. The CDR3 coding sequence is TGTGCCAGCAGTCCGGGGGGGGAGGGTCAGCGTTCACCCCTCCACTTT. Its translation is CASSPGGEGQRSPLHF. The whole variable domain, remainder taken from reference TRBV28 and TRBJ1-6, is DVKVTQSSRYLVKRTGEKVFLECVQDMDHENMFWYRQDPGLGLRLIYFSYDVKMKEKGDIPEGYSVSREKKERFSLILESASTNQTSMYLCASSPGGEGQRSPLHFGNGTRLTVT.

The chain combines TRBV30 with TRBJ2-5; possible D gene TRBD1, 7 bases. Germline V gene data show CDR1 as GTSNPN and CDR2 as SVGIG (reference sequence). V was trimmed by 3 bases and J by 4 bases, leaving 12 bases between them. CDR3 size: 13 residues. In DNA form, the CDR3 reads TGTGCCTGGAGGGAGGGGGCCCCAGAGACCCAGTACTTC. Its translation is CAWREGAPETQYF.

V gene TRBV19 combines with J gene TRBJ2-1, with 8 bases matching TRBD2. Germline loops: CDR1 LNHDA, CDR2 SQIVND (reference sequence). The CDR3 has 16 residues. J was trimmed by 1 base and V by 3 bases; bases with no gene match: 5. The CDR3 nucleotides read TGTGCCAGTAGTATTTTGGGCGGGAGGTCCTACAATGAGCAGTTCTTC. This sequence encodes CASSILGGRSYNEQFF.

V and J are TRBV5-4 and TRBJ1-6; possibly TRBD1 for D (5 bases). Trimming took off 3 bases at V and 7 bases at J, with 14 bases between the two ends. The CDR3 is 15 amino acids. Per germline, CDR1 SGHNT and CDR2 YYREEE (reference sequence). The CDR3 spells CASSSDSFINSPLHF. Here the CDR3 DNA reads TGTGCCAGCAGCTCAGACAGTTTCATAAATTCACCCCTCCACTTT.

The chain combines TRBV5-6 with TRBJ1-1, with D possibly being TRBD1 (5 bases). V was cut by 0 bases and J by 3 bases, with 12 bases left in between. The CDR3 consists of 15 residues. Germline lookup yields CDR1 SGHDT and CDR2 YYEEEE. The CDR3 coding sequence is TGTGCCAGCAGCTTGGACCCTCGGGGGGACACTGAAGCTTTCTTT. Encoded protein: CASSLDPRGDTEAFF.

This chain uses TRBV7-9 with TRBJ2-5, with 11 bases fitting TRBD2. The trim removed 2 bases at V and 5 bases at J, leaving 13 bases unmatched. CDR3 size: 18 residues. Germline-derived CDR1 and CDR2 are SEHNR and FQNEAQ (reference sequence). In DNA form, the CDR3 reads TGTGCCAGCAGCTTACCCAAATTCGGACTAGCGGGCGTGGAGACCCAGTACTTC. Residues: CASSLPKFGLAGVETQYF. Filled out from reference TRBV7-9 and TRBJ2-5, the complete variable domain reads DTGVSQNPRHKITKRGQNVTFRCDPISEHNRLYWYRQTLGQGPEFLTYFQNEAQLEKSRLLSDRFSAERPKGSFSTLEIQRTEQGDSAMYLCASSLPKFGLAGVETQYFGPGTRLLVL.

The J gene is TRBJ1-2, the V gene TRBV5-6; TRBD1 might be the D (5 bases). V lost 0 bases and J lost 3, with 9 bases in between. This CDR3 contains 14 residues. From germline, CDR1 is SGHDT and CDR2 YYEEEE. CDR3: CASSLAGGDYGYTF. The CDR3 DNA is TGTGCCAGCAGCTTGGCTGGGGGGGACTATGGCTACACCTTC.

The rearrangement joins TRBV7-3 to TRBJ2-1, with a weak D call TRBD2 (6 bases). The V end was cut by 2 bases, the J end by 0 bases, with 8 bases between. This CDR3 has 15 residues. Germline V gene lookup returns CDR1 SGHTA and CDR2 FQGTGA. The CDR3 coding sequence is TGTGCCAGCAGCTTATTCGGGGGCTCCTACAATGAGCAGTTCTTC. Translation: CASSLFGGSYNEQFF.

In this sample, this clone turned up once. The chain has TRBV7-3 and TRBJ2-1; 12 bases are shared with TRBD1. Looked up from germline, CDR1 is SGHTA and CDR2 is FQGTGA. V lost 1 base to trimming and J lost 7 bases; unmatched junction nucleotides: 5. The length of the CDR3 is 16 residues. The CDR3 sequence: CASSLKGTGGLNEQFF. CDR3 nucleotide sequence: TGTGCCAGCAGCTTAAAGGGGACAGGGGGCTTAAATGAGCAGTTCTTC.

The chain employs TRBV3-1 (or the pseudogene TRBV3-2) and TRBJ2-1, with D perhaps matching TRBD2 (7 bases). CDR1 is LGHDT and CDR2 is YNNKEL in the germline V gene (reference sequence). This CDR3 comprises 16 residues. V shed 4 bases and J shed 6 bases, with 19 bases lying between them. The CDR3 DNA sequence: TGTGCCAGCAGCCTTCATCAGGGGAGGGAGGGCAATGAGCAGTTCTTC. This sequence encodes CASSLHQGREGNEQFF.

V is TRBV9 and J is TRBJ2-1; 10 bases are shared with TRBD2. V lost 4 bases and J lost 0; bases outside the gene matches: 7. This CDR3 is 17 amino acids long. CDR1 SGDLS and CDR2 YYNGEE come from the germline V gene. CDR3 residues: CASSYPLAGSSYNEQFF. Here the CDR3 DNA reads TGTGCCAGCAGCTACCCACTAGCGGGAAGCTCCTACAATGAGCAGTTCTTC.

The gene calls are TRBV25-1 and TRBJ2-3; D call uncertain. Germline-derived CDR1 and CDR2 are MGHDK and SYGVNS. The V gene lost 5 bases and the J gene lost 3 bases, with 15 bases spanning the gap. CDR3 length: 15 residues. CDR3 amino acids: CASSPQNGGTDTQYF. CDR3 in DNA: TGTGCCAGCAGTCCTCAGAACGGCGGAACAGATACGCAGTATTTT. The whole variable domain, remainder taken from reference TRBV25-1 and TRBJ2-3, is EADIYQTPRYLVIGTGKKITLECSQTMGHDKMYWYQQDPGMELHLIHYSYGVNSTEKGDLSSESTVSRIRTEHFPLTLESARPSHTSQYLCASSPQNGGTDTQYFGPGTRLTVL.

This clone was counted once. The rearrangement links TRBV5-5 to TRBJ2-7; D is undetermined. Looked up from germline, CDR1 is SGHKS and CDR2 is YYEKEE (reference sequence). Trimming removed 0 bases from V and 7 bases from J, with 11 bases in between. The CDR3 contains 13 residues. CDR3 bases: TGTGCCAGCAGCTTGGTTGGGCAAGGTGAGCAGTACTTC. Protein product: CASSLVGQGEQYF.

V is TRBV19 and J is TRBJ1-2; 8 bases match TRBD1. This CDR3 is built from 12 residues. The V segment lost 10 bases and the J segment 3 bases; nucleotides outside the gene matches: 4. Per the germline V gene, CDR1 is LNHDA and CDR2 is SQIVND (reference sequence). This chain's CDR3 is CAILGQDYGYTF. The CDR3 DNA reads TGTGCCATTCTGGGACAGGACTATGGCTACACCTTC.

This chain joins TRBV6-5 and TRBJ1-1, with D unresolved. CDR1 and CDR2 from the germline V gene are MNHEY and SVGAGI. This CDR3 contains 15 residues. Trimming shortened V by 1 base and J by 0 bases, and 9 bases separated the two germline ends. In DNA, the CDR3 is TGTGCCAGCAGTTACTACGGGGTTGTGAACACTGAAGCTTTCTTT. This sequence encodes CASSYYGVVNTEAFF.

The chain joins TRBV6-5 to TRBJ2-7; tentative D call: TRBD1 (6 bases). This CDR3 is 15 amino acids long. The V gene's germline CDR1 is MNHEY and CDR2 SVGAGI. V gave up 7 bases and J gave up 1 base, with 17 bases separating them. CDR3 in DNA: TGTGCCAGCAACCTTCCCCAGGGGTGGTCCTACGAGCAGTACTTC. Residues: CASNLPQGWSYEQYF.

CDR3 in amino acids: CASTDAGVGNQPQHF. CDR3 coding DNA: TGTGCCAGCACCGACGCGGGGGTGGGCAATCAGCCCCAGCATTTT. V usage is TRBV6-6 and J usage is TRBJ1-5; D perhaps matches TRBD1 (5 bases). This CDR3 is 15 amino acids long. Germline V lookup: CDR1 MNHNY, CDR2 SVGAGI (reference sequence). With 7 bases removed from V and 2 bases from J, the gap between germline ends came to 15 bases.

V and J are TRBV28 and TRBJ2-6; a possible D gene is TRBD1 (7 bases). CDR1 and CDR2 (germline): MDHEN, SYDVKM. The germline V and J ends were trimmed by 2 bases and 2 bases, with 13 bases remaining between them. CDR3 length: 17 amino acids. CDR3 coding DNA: TGTGCCAGCAGTTTAGGTCAGGGGGGAACTGGGGCCAACGTCCTGACTTTC. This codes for CASSLGQGGTGANVLTF.